These 26 T cell receptor beta chains share one sample of origin, sequenced in a study of T cell changes during pregnancy in multiple sclerosis. Assay: immunoSEQ multiplex PCR; the TCRdb copy retains only in-frame clones and omits some. The data show tens of thousands of clones, with about 96% seen just once and 2.5% held by the top ten. This material consisted of CD8+ T cells from peripheral blood mononuclear cells, taken after pregnancy. The receptors shown here come from a female donor with multiple sclerosis, enrolled in a pregnancy study.

On this clone: Compared with germline, one end of the junction differs, possibly owing to a read error. The genes are TRBV7-7 and TRBJ2-1; D is unresolved. This CDR3 comprises 13 residues. Germline values: CDR1 SSHAT, CDR2 FNYEAQ (reference sequence). The CDR3, as DNA: TGTGCTAGCAGCTTAAGTGACTTCAATGAGCAGTTCTTC. Translating gives CASSLSDFNEQFF. Full variable domain (remainder filled in from reference TRBV7-7 and TRBJ2-1): GAGVSQSPRYKVTKRGQDVTLRCDPISSHATLYWYQQALGQGPEFLTYFNYEAQPDKSGLPSDRFSAERPEGSISTLTIQRTEQRDSAMYRCASSLSDFNEQFFGPGTRLTVL.

The chain joins TRBV9 to TRBJ2-7, with D possibly TRBD1 on 5 matching bases. The CDR3 is 13 residues long. V dropped 0 bases and J dropped 3 bases, with 7 bases sitting between them. Germline values: CDR1 SGDLS, CDR2 YYNGEE. DNA of the CDR3: TGTGCCAGCAGCGTAGGGACACACTACGAGCAGTACTTC. This encodes CASSVGTHYEQYF.

The rearrangement joins TRBV13 to TRBJ1-5; 7 bases are a match to TRBD1. The CDR3 consists of 15 residues. Germline loops: CDR1 PRHDT, CDR2 FYEKMQ (reference sequence). Unmatched junction bases numbered 7, after V lost 6 bases and J lost 2 bases. The CDR3 nucleotides are TGTGCCAGCAGTGTACAGGGGAAGGGCAATCAGCCCCAGCATTTT. It is translated as CASSVQGKGNQPQHF.

The gene calls are TRBV7-8 and TRBJ1-1; 8 nucleotides align to TRBD1. CDR3 length: 17 amino acids. Unmatched junction bases numbered 11, after V lost 2 bases and J lost 3 bases. Germline V gives CDR1 SGHVS, CDR2 FQNEAQ. The CDR3 protein is CASSLRQVTGADTEAFF. The CDR3 DNA reads TGTGCCAGCAGCTTACGCCAAGTGACAGGGGCAGACACTGAAGCTTTCTTT.

V and J are TRBV27 and TRBJ2-3; D is unresolved. V lost 6 bases and J lost 7, with 14 bases in between. The CDR3 covers 13 residues. The germline CDR1 and CDR2 sequences are MNHEY and SMNVEV (reference sequence). As DNA, the CDR3 is TGTGCCAGCAGCGGTTCTAGTTGGAATACGCAGTATTTT. Translated: CASSGSSWNTQYF.

This chain connects TRBV5-1 to TRBJ2-1; 7 bases align to TRBD1. Unmatched junction bases numbered 5, after V lost 4 bases and J lost 4 bases. The CDR3 is 14 residues long. Germline V gene sequence: CDR1 SGHRS, CDR2 YFSETQ. The CDR3 sequence is CASSNRGSYNEQFF. CDR3 nucleotide sequence: TGCGCCAGCAGCAACAGGGGTTCATACAATGAGCAGTTCTTC.

This clone was observed a few times. The chain employs TRBV7-9 and TRBJ1-1; D remains ambiguous. Germline assignment: CDR1 SEHNR and CDR2 FQNEAQ (reference sequence). CDR3 length: 12 residues. V was cut by 1 base and J by 8 bases, with 8 bases left in between. In DNA form, the CDR3 reads TGTGCCAGCAGCTTAGAACTGCGGGAAGCTTTCTTT. Its translation is CASSLELREAFF.

The chain uses TRBV6-4 and TRBJ2-3; 7 nucleotides match TRBD2. Germline V lookup: CDR1 MRHNA, CDR2 SNTAGT. Trimming cost V 5 bases and J 2 bases; bases outside gene matches: 4. This CDR3 is built from 14 residues. CDR3 sequence reads: CASSPSGNTDTQYF. CDR3 coding DNA: TGTGCCAGCAGTCCTAGCGGCAACACAGATACGCAGTATTTT.

This chain connects TRBV19 to TRBJ1-5; perhaps TRBD1 as D (6 bases). The CDR3 is made up of 15 amino acids. V gave up 0 bases and J gave up 5 bases, with 11 bases separating them. Germline V gene data show CDR1 as LNHDA and CDR2 as SQIVND (reference sequence). The CDR3 here is CASSIDRGPYQPQHF. In DNA form, the CDR3 reads TGTGCCAGTAGTATAGACAGGGGACCGTATCAGCCCCAGCATTTT.

V and J are TRBV4-2 and TRBJ2-3; 9 bases are a match to TRBD1. The CDR3 extends over 17 amino acids. After removal of 2 bases from V and 1 base from J, the junction contained 7 bases not matched to a gene. Germline V lookup: CDR1 LGHNA, CDR2 YNFKEQ. The CDR3 DNA reads TGTGCCAGCAGCCAAAACGGACGGGACAGGGGCACAGATACGCAGTATTTT. This codes for CASSQNGRDRGTDTQYF.

The chain uses TRBV15 and TRBJ1-1, with D uncertain. The ends were cut back, 3 bases at V and 11 bases at J, with 13 bases in the middle. This CDR3 is 12 amino acids long. Germline V gene lookup returns CDR1 LNHNV and CDR2 YYDKDF (reference sequence). CDR3 protein: CATSSWRTPAFF. In DNA, the CDR3 is TGTGCCACCAGCAGCTGGAGGACCCCGGCTTTCTTT. Based on the CDR3 plus reference TRBV15 and TRBJ1-1, the full variable domain is DAMVIQNPRYQVTQFGKPVTLSCSQTLNHNVMYWYQQKSSQAPKLLFHYYDKDFNNEADTPDNFQSRRPNTSFCFLDIRSPGLGDTAMYLCATSSWRTPAFFGQGTRLTVV.

The gene calls are TRBV27 and TRBJ2-5, with D perhaps TRBD2 (6 bases). The CDR3 runs to 15 residues. Germline-derived CDR1 and CDR2 are MNHEY and SMNVEV (reference sequence). Trimming took off 0 bases at V and 1 base at J, with 9 bases between the two ends. DNA of the CDR3: TGTGCCAGCAGTTTATCGGGACTGATCCAAGAGACCCAGTACTTC. Translation gives CASSLSGLIQETQYF.

This clone came up once. This chain uses TRBV4-1 with TRBJ2-3; 8 positions match TRBD2. There are 16 residues in the CDR3. J lost 0 bases, V lost 3 bases, and 5 bases had no gene match. Germline-derived CDR1 and CDR2 are MGHRA and YSYEKL. The CDR3 DNA follows: TGCGCCAGCAGCCACCCACCTAGCGGGAGCACAGATACGCAGTATTTT. Encoded protein: CASSHPPSGSTDTQYF.

The rearrangement uses TRBV7-2 and TRBJ2-7; 7 nucleotides agree with TRBD2. Germline CDR1 is SGHTA and CDR2 is FQGNSA. The CDR3 is made up of 15 amino acids. V was clipped by 1 base and J by 3 bases; unmatched bases: 6. CDR3 amino acids: CASSLGTSGGYEQYF. CDR3 DNA sequence: TGTGCCAGCAGCTTAGGGACTAGTGGGGGCTACGAGCAGTACTTC.

The chain uses TRBV10-3 and TRBJ1-1; D unresolved. The germline V and J ends were trimmed by 2 bases and 1 base, with 8 bases remaining between them. The CDR3 runs 14 residues. Germline CDR1 is ENHRY and CDR2 is SYGVKD. The CDR3 reads CAISEGAGNTEAFF. The CDR3, as DNA: TGTGCCATCAGTGAGGGAGCGGGGAACACTGAAGCTTTCTTT.

V gene TRBV5-8 combines with J gene TRBJ2-7; D not resolved. Germline values: CDR1 SGHTS, CDR2 YDEGEE. V shed 2 bases and J shed 1 base, with 10 bases lying between them. The length of the CDR3 is 14 residues. The CDR3 DNA sequence: TGTGCCAGCAGCTTCTTTGCCGGGTCCTACGAGCAGTACTTC. Translated: CASSFFAGSYEQYF.

The chain joins TRBV28 to TRBJ1-6; 9 bases align to TRBD1. Per the germline V gene, CDR1 is MDHEN and CDR2 is SYDVKM. Trimming cost V 7 bases and J 10 bases; bases outside gene matches: 8. The CDR3 consists of 14 residues. CDR3 nucleotide sequence: TGTGCCAGCACTTACAGGGGGCATAGATCACCCCTCCACTTT. Its protein is CASTYRGHRSPLHF.

The genes are TRBV21-1 and TRBJ2-7; the table calls TRBD2, which could not be checked here. TRBV21-1 is shown as a pseudogene. The CDR3 loop spans 15 amino acids. The chain's CDR3 is CASSKEGGEGYEQYF. The CDR3 DNA sequence: TGTGCCAGCAGCAAAGAGGGAGGAGAGGGCTACGAGCAGTACTTC.

V is TRBV7-9 and J is TRBJ1-2; D may be TRBD1 (5 bases). CDR1 is SEHNR, CDR2 FQNEAQ, per germline (reference sequence). V was cut by 1 base and J by 2 bases, with 14 bases left in between. The CDR3 covers 16 residues. The CDR3 DNA reads TGTGCCAGCAGCTTAGAGGGCAGGGACTGGAACTATGGCTACACCTTC. It translates to CASSLEGRDWNYGYTF. Combining the CDR3 with reference TRBV7-9 and TRBJ1-2 gives the whole variable domain DTGVSQNPRHKITKRGQNVTFRCDPISEHNRLYWYRQTLGQGPEFLTYFQNEAQLEKSRLLSDRFSAERPKGSFSTLEIQRTEQGDSAMYLCASSLEGRDWNYGYTFGSGTRLTVV.

This clone was detected once. This chain links TRBV4-1 with TRBJ1-1; D perhaps matches TRBD1 (5 bases). Trimming took off 3 bases at V and 6 bases at J, with 11 bases between the two ends. CDR1 MGHRA and CDR2 YSYEKL come from the germline V gene. CDR3 size: 13 residues. CDR3 bases: TGCGCCAGCAGCCAGGGGTTAGGGGCTGAAGCTTTCTTT. It encodes CASSQGLGAEAFF.

The rearrangement joins TRBV5-6 to TRBJ2-7; D unclear. The CDR3 totals 13 residues. V lost 0 bases and J 3 bases, leaving 7 bases between the germline ends. Germline CDR1 reads SGHDT; CDR2 reads YYEEEE. DNA for the CDR3: TGTGCCAGCAGCTTGGGGTCGGGCTACGAGCAGTACTTC. It encodes CASSLGSGYEQYF.

The CDR3 spells CASSDAGGIGELFF. The CDR3 DNA reads TGTGCCAGCAGCGACGCGGGAGGGATCGGGGAGCTGTTTTTT. This chain joins TRBV27 and TRBJ2-2; 9 nucleotides align to TRBD2. The CDR3 loop spans 14 amino acids. The junction had 6 bases not matched to a gene; V was cut back by 6 bases and J by 7 bases. Germline lookup yields CDR1 MNHEY and CDR2 SMNVEV (reference sequence).

The chain uses TRBV6-5 and TRBJ2-7; maybe TRBD1 (6 bases). This CDR3 region has 13 residues. From germline, CDR1 is MNHEY and CDR2 SVGAGI. Trimming stripped 8 bases from V and 6 bases from J, with 17 bases between. CDR3 residues: CASSPGAISEQYF. The CDR3 coding sequence is TGTGCCAGCTCCCCAGGGGCAATAAGCGAGCAGTACTTC.

J is TRBJ2-7 and V is TRBV30; tentative D call: TRBD2 (6 bases). The germline gives CDR1 GTSNPN, CDR2 SVGIG (reference sequence). The CDR3 length is 14 residues. V gave up 2 bases and J gave up 3 bases, with 14 bases separating them. CDR3 coding DNA: TGTGCCTGGAGTATGGGGGAGGAGTTCTACGAGCAGTACTTC. This translates into CAWSMGEEFYEQYF.

The chain carries TRBV28 and TRBJ2-7; tentative D call: TRBD1 (5 bases). CDR1 MDHEN and CDR2 SYDVKM come from the germline V gene. Between the trimmed V and J ends, which lost 0 bases and 2 bases, there was a span of 8 bases. The CDR3 covers 14 residues. CDR3 coding DNA: TGTGCCAGCAGTTTATGGCCAGGGACCTACGAGCAGTACTTC. It is translated as CASSLWPGTYEQYF.

V gene TRBV6-4 combines with J gene TRBJ2-1; 9 nucleotides line up with TRBD1. With V trimmed by 6 bases and J by 0 bases, 3 bases remained unmatched. CDR1 and CDR2 (germline): MRHNA, SNTAGT. CDR3 size: 15 residues. CDR3: CASSKTGGSYNEQFF. DNA for the CDR3: TGTGCCAGCAGCAAGACAGGGGGCTCCTACAATGAGCAGTTCTTC.